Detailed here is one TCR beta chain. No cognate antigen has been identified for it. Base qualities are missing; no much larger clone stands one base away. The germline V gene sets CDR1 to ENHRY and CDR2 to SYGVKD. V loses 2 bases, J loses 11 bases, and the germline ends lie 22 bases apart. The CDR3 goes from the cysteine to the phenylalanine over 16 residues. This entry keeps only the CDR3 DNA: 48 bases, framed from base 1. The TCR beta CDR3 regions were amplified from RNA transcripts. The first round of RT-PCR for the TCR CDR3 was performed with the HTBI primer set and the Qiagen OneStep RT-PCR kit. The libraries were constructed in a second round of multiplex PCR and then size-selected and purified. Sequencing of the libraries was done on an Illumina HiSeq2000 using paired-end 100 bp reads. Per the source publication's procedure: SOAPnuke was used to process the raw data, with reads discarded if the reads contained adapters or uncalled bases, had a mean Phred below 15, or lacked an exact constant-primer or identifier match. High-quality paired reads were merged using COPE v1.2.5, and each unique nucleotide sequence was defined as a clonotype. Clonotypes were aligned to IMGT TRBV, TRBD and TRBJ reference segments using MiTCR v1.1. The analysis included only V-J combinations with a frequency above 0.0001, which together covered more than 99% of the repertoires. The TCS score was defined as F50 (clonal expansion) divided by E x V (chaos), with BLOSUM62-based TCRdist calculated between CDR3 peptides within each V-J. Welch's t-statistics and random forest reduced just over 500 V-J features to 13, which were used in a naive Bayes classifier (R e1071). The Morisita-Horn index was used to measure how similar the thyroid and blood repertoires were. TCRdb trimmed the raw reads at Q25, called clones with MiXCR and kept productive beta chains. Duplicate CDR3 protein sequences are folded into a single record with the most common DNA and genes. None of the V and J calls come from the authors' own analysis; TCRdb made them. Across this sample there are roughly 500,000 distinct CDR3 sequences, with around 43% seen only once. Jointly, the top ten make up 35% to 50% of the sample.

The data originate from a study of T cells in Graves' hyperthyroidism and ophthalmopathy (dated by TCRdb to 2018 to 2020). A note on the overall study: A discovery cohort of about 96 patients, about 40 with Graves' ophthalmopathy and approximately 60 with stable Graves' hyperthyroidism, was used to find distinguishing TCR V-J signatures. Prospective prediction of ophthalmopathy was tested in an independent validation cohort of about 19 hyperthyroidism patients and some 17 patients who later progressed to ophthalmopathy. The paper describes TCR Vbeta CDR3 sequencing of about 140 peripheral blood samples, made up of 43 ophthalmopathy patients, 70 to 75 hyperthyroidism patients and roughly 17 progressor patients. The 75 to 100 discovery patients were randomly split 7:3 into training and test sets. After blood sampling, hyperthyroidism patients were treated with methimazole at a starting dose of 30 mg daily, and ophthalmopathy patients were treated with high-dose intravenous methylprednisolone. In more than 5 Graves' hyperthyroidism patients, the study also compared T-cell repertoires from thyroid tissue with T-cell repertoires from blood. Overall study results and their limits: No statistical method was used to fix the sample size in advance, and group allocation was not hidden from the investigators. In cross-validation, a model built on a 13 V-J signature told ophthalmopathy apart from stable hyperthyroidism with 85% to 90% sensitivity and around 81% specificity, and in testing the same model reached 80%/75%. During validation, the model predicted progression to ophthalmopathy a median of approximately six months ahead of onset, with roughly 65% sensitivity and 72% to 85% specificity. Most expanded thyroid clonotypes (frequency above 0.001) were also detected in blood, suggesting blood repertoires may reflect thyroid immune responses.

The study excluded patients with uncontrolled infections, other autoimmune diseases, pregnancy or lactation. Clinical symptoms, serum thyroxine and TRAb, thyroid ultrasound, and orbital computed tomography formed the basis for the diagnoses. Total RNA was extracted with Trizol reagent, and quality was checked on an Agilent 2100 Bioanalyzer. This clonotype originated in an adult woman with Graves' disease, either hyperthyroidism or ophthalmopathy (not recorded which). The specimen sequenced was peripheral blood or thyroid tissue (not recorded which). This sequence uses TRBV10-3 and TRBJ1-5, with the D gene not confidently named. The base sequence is TGTGCCATCAGTGAGAGGCGGGAGGTCTTACAAGAGACCCAGCATTTT. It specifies CAISERREVLQETQHF.